The 22 T cell receptor beta chains below come from one sample, sequenced in a study of T-cell memory formation after mild COVID-19. TCRdb itself ran the 5' RACE reads through MiXCR, one entry per CDR3 protein. This table holds some 450,000 distinct CDR3 sequences, over 15% found once. Specimen: PBMCs or a T cell subset sorted from them (not recorded which). The source of these receptors is a man aged 18 to 30 who had mild COVID-19 (a few samples of this study predate the infection). Cell type and time point are not known.

This clonotype was seen more than once but under ten times. V usage is TRBV24-1 and J usage is TRBJ2-1; 8 bases map to TRBD2. The V gene's germline CDR1 is KGHDR and CDR2 SFDVKD. This CDR3 contains 13 residues. Trimming at V came to 5 bases and at J to 10 bases, leaving 6 bases not matched to a gene. CDR3: CATSAGSGDEQFF. CDR3 DNA: TGTGCCACCAGTGCGGGTAGCGGGGACGAGCAGTTCTTC.

This clonotype was counted many times. The chain uses TRBV5-1 and TRBJ2-3; possible D gene TRBD1, 6 bases. CDR3 length: 13 residues. The V end was cut by 3 bases, the J end by 2 bases, with 7 bases between. Germline CDR1 reads SGHRS; CDR2 reads YFSETQ. DNA for the CDR3: TGCGCCAGCAGCTACAGGGTCACAGATACGCAGTATTTT. It translates to CASSYRVTDTQYF.

The rearrangement uses TRBV7-2 and TRBJ1-1, with unresolved D. The CDR3 extends over 14 amino acids. Germline loops: CDR1 SGHTA, CDR2 FQGNSA. The V and J ends lost 3 bases and 1 base respectively, with 9 bases between them. As DNA, the CDR3 is TGTGCCAGCAGCTTTGAACAGAGGAACACTGAAGCTTTCTTT. As protein: CASSFEQRNTEAFF.

The chain is built from TRBV7-2 and TRBJ1-5; possibly TRBD1 for D (5 bases). The ends were cut back, 2 bases at V and 5 bases at J, with 10 bases in the middle. Germline CDR1 is SGHTA and CDR2 is FQGNSA. The CDR3 is 14 residues long. This CDR3 reads CASSLFLGDQPQHF. The CDR3 nucleotides read TGTGCCAGCAGCTTATTTTTAGGGGATCAGCCCCAGCATTTT. The whole variable domain, filled in from reference TRBV7-2 and TRBJ1-5, reads GAGVSQSPSNKVTEKGKDVELRCDPISGHTALYWYRQSLGQGLEFLIYFQGNSAPDKSGLPSDRFSAERTGGSVSTLTIQRTQQEDSAVYLCASSLFLGDQPQHFGDGTRLSIL.

With regard to this clonotype: A junction end diverges from the germline sequence, so it may reflect a read error. The V gene is TRBV7-2, the J gene TRBJ1-5; 8 nucleotides line up with TRBD1. The CDR3 has 14 residues. Germline V lookup: CDR1 SGHTA, CDR2 FQGNSA. This chain's CDR3 is CASSLEQGAQPKHF. CDR3 nucleotides: TGTGCCAGCAGCTTAGAGCAGGGGGCACAGCCCAAGCATTTT.

In this sample, this clonotype turned up a few times. J is TRBJ2-7 and V is TRBV12-3 or TRBV12-4; 8 bases line up with TRBD1. CDR3 length: 15 amino acids. After removal of 5 bases from V and 3 bases from J, the junction contained 9 bases not matched to a gene. CDR3 amino acids: CASSKPGTGGYEQYF. The DNA of the CDR3 is TGTGCCAGCAGTAAACCCGGGACAGGAGGCTACGAGCAGTACTTC.

J is TRBJ2-7 and V is TRBV7-2; D is ambiguous. Germline V gene data show CDR1 as SGHTA and CDR2 as FQGNSA. The CDR3 length is 15 residues. V was trimmed by 5 bases and J by 2 bases, leaving 16 bases between them. The CDR3 protein is CASSPRSGGPYEQYF. CDR3 in DNA: TGTGCCAGCAGCCCCCGAAGTGGTGGCCCCTACGAGCAGTACTTC.

Here the CDR3 reads CASNRARTDTQYF. The CDR3 bases are TGTGCCAGCAACAGGGCCCGCACAGATACGCAGTATTTT. The rearrangement joins TRBV5-4 to TRBJ2-3, with D possibly matching TRBD1 (6 bases). The V gene lost 6 bases and the J gene lost 1 base, with 9 bases spanning the gap. The CDR3 loop spans 13 amino acids. Germline V gene data show CDR1 as SGHNT and CDR2 as YYREEE (reference sequence).

This clonotype has just a few counts. The chain has TRBV6-1 and TRBJ1-4; D remains unclear. Trimming took 6 bases from V and 1 from J, leaving 6 bases between them. The CDR3 length is 13 residues. Per germline, CDR1 MNHNS and CDR2 SASEGT. The CDR3 reads CASRTRTNEKLFF. Here the CDR3 DNA reads TGTGCCAGCAGGACACGAACTAATGAAAAACTGTTTTTT.

This clonotype has just a few counts. The chain couples TRBV6-6 to TRBJ1-6; no clear D gene. The CDR3 extends over 18 amino acids. Trimming stripped 6 bases from V and 5 bases from J, with 23 bases between. The germline CDR1 and CDR2 sequences are MNHNY and SVGAGI (reference sequence). The CDR3 sequence is CASSSTGGSRIDNSPLHF. The CDR3 nucleotides are TGTGCCAGCAGCTCGACGGGAGGCAGCCGGATTGATAATTCACCCCTCCACTTT.

A few counts support this clonotype. The genes are TRBV5-1 and TRBJ1-1; D unresolved. With 2 bases removed from V and 1 base from J, the gap between germline ends came to 12 bases. CDR3 length: 15 amino acids. CDR1 SGHRS and CDR2 YFSETQ come from the germline V gene. The CDR3 nucleotides are TGCGCCAGCAGCTTCCTTTCGGGGAGGAACACTGAAGCTTTCTTT. Translating gives CASSFLSGRNTEAFF. Using reference TRBV5-1 and TRBJ1-1 for the parts outside the CDR3, the full variable domain is KAGVTQTPRYLIKTRGQQVTLSCSPISGHRSVSWYQQTPGQGLQFLFEYFSETQRNKGNFPGRFSGRQFSNSRSEMNVSTLELGDSALYLCASSFLSGRNTEAFFGQGTRLTVV.

The chain has TRBV7-2 and TRBJ2-7; 9 nucleotides agree with TRBD1. The CDR3 spans 15 residues. V shed 1 base, J shed 6 bases, and the junction held 7 bases outside the gene matches. CDR1 and CDR2 (germline): SGHTA, FQGNSA. The CDR3 loop is CASSLEGTGFREQYV. The DNA of the CDR3 is TGTGCCAGCAGCTTAGAAGGGACAGGGTTCCGCGAGCAGTACGTC.

This clonotype appeared a few times. The chain couples TRBV7-6 to TRBJ2-1; D gene uncertain. The CDR3 consists of 9 residues. Trimming left V 8 bases short and J 10 bases short, with 6 bases between. Germline V gene sequence: CDR1 SGHVS, CDR2 FNYEAQ. The CDR3 DNA is TGTGCCAGCCGGGCCGAGCAGTTCTTC. It encodes CASRAEQFF.

The V gene is TRBV9, the J gene TRBJ2-1, with TRBD2 identical over 7 bases. The germline CDR1 and CDR2 sequences are SGDLS and YYNGEE. The CDR3 has 16 residues. After removal of 0 bases from V and 2 bases from J, the junction contained 5 bases not matched to a gene. In DNA, the CDR3 is TGTGCCAGCAGCGTAGAATCCCTAGCGGCCTACAATGAGCAGTTCTTC. Its translation: CASSVESLAAYNEQFF. The complete variable domain, with remaining parts taken from reference TRBV9 and TRBJ2-1, reads DSGVTQTPKHLITATGQRVTLRCSPRSGDLSVYWYQQSLDQGLQFLIQYYNGEERAKGNILERFSAQQFPDLHSELNLSSLELGDSALYFCASSVESLAAYNEQFFGPGTRLTVL.

This clonotype turned up a few times. V gene TRBV4-1 combines with J gene TRBJ1-1; D might be TRBD1 (6 bases). V was cut by 1 base and J by 1 base, with 7 bases left in between. CDR3 length: 14 amino acids. Germline V gene data show CDR1 as MGHRA and CDR2 as YSYEKL. Here the CDR3 reads CASSQVTGNTEAFF. In DNA form, the CDR3 reads TGCGCCAGCAGCCAAGTGACAGGGAACACTGAAGCTTTCTTT.

This clonotype was recorded many times. The CDR3 protein is CASSLLSSGAHNEQFF. Written as DNA, the CDR3 is TGCGCCAGCAGCTTGTTGTCTAGCGGGGCCCACAATGAGCAGTTCTTC. J is TRBJ2-1 and V is TRBV5-1, with 9 bases matching TRBD2. Germline V lookup: CDR1 SGHRS, CDR2 YFSETQ. The CDR3 spans 16 residues. J lost 5 bases, V lost 1 base, and 7 bases had no gene match.

This sequence joins TRBV6-2 or TRBV6-3 and TRBJ2-7, with D uncertain. Germline CDR1 and CDR2: MNHEY and SVGEGT. The CDR3 sequence is 13 residues long. V gave up 6 bases and J gave up 2 bases, with 11 bases separating them. The CDR3 DNA reads TGTGCCAGCAGCCAGACAAATCCCTACGAGCAGTACTTC. Its translation: CASSQTNPYEQYF.

This clonotype has just a few counts. The chain has TRBV6-2 or TRBV6-3 and TRBJ2-7, with D possibly TRBD1 on 6 matching bases. The CDR3 covers 13 residues. Trimming removed 2 bases from V and 3 bases from J, with 8 bases in between. Germline CDR1 MNHEY, CDR2 SVGEGT. The CDR3 DNA reads TGTGCCAGCAGTTACAGACAGGACTACGAGCAGTACGTC. It encodes CASSYRQDYEQYV.

The chain employs TRBV4-3 and TRBJ2-7, with D tentatively TRBD2 (6 bases). Trimming pared 0 bases from V and 4 bases from J, leaving 16 bases between. The CDR3 length is 16 residues. CDR1 and CDR2 (germline): LGHNA, YSLEER. The CDR3 DNA is TGCGCCAGCAGCCAAGATAACGTGGGCAGCGGGTACGAGCAGTACTTC. Translated, it gives CASSQDNVGSGYEQYF.

This clonotype was seen a few times. This chain connects TRBV6-2 or TRBV6-3 to TRBJ2-2; TRBD1 agrees at 9 bases. CDR1 and CDR2 from the germline V gene are MNHEY and SVGEGT. The V segment lost 10 bases and the J segment 2 bases; nucleotides outside the gene matches: 20. The CDR3 spans 19 residues. The CDR3 loop reads CATSRTGDYSLTNTGELFF. Written as DNA, the CDR3 is TGTGCCACCTCCCGGACAGGGGATTATAGTTTAACAAACACCGGGGAGCTGTTTTTT.

This chain connects TRBV27 to TRBJ2-7; the D gene could be TRBD1 or TRBD2 (7 bases each). V lost 0 bases to trimming and J lost 2 bases, with 14 bases between them. CDR1 is MNHEY, CDR2 SMNVEV, per germline (reference sequence). This CDR3 has 16 residues. Written as DNA, the CDR3 is TGTGCCAGCAGTTTATCGACAGGGACTACACCCTACGAGCAGTACGTC. Amino acids: CASSLSTGTTPYEQYV.

V is TRBV25-1 and J is TRBJ1-2; D possibly corresponds to TRBD1 (5 bases). CDR3 length: 14 amino acids. From germline, CDR1 is MGHDK and CDR2 SYGVNS. Between the trimmed V and J ends, which lost 1 base and 2 bases, there was a span of 8 bases. The CDR3: CASSEFGANYGYTF. CDR3 sequence (DNA): TGTGCCAGCAGTGAATTCGGGGCCAACTATGGCTACACCTTC.